A selection of T cell receptor beta chains follows, all from one sample in a study of cytomegalovirus exposure and HLA in healthy donors. Method: immunoSEQ multiplex PCR; TCRdb's copy keeps in-frame clones and lacks some. The sample yields fewer than 250,000 clones, approximately 80% seen once. The sample was PBMCs. The source of these receptors is a woman in her thirties in good health and CMV-seropositive. Both conserved end residues are part of each CDR3. A D gene is named only where the DNA matches it firmly. Expanded clones get a size class; other rows say once, few or many, or leave the size out.

D: TRBD2
size: few
V: TRBV4-2
J: TRBJ2-7
DNA: TGTGCCAGCAGCCGAGGACTAGCGGGACCCCTCGAGCAGTACTTC
CDR3: CASSRGLAGPLEQYF

D: TRBD1
size: .
V: TRBV9
J: TRBJ2-7
DNA: TGTGCCAGCAGCGGGACAGGGGACTTCTACGAGCAGTACTTC
CDR3: CASSGTGDFYEQYF

D: .
size: once
V: TRBV5-6
J: TRBJ2-7
DNA: TGTGCCAGCAGATCCCGGACTCGAAACTACGAGCAGTACTTC
CDR3: CASRSRTRNYEQYF

D: .
size: .
V: TRBV5-4
J: TRBJ2-2
DNA: TGTGCCAGCAGCCCAAGATCCGGGACAAGGAACACCGGGGAGCTGTTTTTT
CDR3: CASSPRSGTRNTGELFF

D: TRBD2
size: .
V: TRBV6-6
J: TRBJ2-1
DNA: TGTGCCAGCAGTCCTCCCGGGGAGGGAGCGGGTGAGCAGTTCTTC
CDR3: CASSPPGEGAGEQFF

D: .
size: .
V: TRBV7-9
J: TRBJ1-3
DNA: TGTGCCAGCAGCCCCGTCCGGGGGGCGAGAGACACCATATATTTT
CDR3: CASSPVRGARDTIYF

D: .
size: .
V: TRBV7-9
J: TRBJ2-2
DNA: TGTGCCAGCAGCTATTCTACAGGGTCCGGGAACACCGGGGAGCTGTTTTTT
CDR3: CASSYSTGSGNTGELFF

D: TRBD1
size: .
V: TRBV6-6
J: TRBJ1-6
DNA: TGTGCCAGCAGTTACCCCGGACAGGGGGGAGAATCACCCCTCCACTTT
CDR3: CASSYPGQGGESPLHF

D: TRBD2
size: .
V: TRBV28
J: TRBJ2-1
DNA: TGTGCCAGCAAACTAGCGGCCCATTATGAGCAGTTCTTC
CDR3: CASKLAAHYEQFF

D: .
size: .
V: TRBV18
J: TRBJ2-5
DNA: TGTGCCAGCTCACCCCGGGGGCGGGGGAGAGAAGAGACCCAGTACTTC
CDR3: CASSPRGRGREETQYF